These 9 T cell receptor beta chains were sequenced from one sample in a study of cytomegalovirus exposure and HLA in healthy donors. In the PCR, 60 Vbeta and 13 Jbeta primers were used. The table came from immunoSEQ multiplex PCR; TCRdb's copy has only in-frame clones and leaves some out. The sample has tens of thousands of clones; more than 55% are singletons. The sequenced material came from PBMCs. These receptors originate from a woman between 25 and 40 years old in good health and CMV-seropositive.

The gene calls are TRBV5-1 and TRBJ2-7, with D unclear. The CDR3 extends over 12 amino acids. Germline V gene lookup returns CDR1 SGHRS and CDR2 YFSETQ. The V and J ends lost 6 bases and 3 bases respectively, with 10 bases between them. CDR3 sequence (DNA): TGCGCCAGCATCTGGCCTCTCTACGAGCAGTACTTC. It yields the protein CASIWPLYEQYF.

The chain joins TRBV9 to TRBJ1-2; 8 bases are shared with TRBD1. Germline trimming cut 3 bases from V and 8 bases from J; bases unmatched to any gene: 15. The germline V gene has CDR1 SGDLS and CDR2 YYNGEE. The CDR3 is 16 residues long. The CDR3 DNA follows: TGTGCCAGCAGCGCCGGGACAGGACGACGGAGCGGGGGCTACACCTTC. Protein product: CASSAGTGRRSGGYTF.

The genes are TRBV5-1 and TRBJ2-7; D is perhaps TRBD2 (5 bases). Trimming removed 3 bases from V and 4 bases from J, with 8 bases in between. The germline CDR1 and CDR2 sequences are SGHRS and YFSETQ. The CDR3 runs 12 residues. The CDR3 reads CASSSPGYEQYF. The CDR3, as DNA: TGCGCCAGCAGCTCCCCGGGGTACGAGCAGTACTTC. The variable domain in full, completed from reference TRBV5-1 and TRBJ2-7, reads KAGVTQTPRYLIKTRGQQVTLSCSPISGHRSVSWYQQTPGQGLQFLFEYFSETQRNKGNFPGRFSGRQFSNSRSEMNVSTLELGDSALYLCASSSPGYEQYFGPGTRLTVT.

V is TRBV7-2 and J is TRBJ2-7; 7 nucleotides agree with TRBD2. Germline lookup yields CDR1 SGHTA and CDR2 FQGNSA. There are 14 residues in the CDR3. J lost 1 base, V lost 5 bases, and 5 bases had no gene match. CDR3 nucleotides: TGTGCCAGCAGCACCGGGGGGACGTCCTACGAGCAGTACTTC. This encodes CASSTGGTSYEQYF.

To note about this clone: One end of the junction is discordant with germline, which a read error may explain. This sequence joins TRBV2 and TRBJ2-2; D uncertain. CDR3 length equals 15 residues. Germline V gene data show CDR1 as SNHLY and CDR2 as FYNNEI. CDR3 sequence reads: CAGSDEIINTGELFF. The CDR3 nucleotides read TGTGCCGGCAGTGACGAGATTATTAACACCGGGGAGCTGTTTTTT.

J is TRBJ2-5 and V is TRBV12-5; 14 bases align to TRBD2. J gave up 2 bases and V 2 bases, and 10 bases lay outside the gene matches. CDR3 size: 19 residues. Germline V lookup: CDR1 LGHNT, CDR2 FRNRAP. The DNA for the CDR3 is TGTGCTAGTGGTTTGATCAGGACTAGCGGGGGGAGGAGGCAAGAGACCCAGTACTTC. Encoded protein: CASGLIRTSGGRRQETQYF.

The chain is built from TRBV19 and TRBJ2-1, with D possibly matching TRBD1 (5 bases). Germline V gene lookup returns CDR1 LNHDA and CDR2 SQIVND (reference sequence). Trimming removed 6 bases at V and 10 bases at J, with 22 bases between. This CDR3 region has 15 residues. CDR3 sequence: CASRISDTPLEEQFF. DNA for the CDR3: TGTGCCAGTAGAATATCGGACACGCCGTTGGAGGAGCAGTTCTTC.

This chain links TRBV6-5 with TRBJ1-1; D not certain. V dropped 7 bases and J dropped 6 bases, with 15 bases sitting between them. CDR1 is MNHEY and CDR2 is SVGAGI in the germline V gene. This CDR3 spans 13 amino acids. In nucleotides, the CDR3 is TGTGCCAGCATCTCGGCAGGCTTTGCTGAAGCTTTCTTT. Its translation is CASISAGFAEAFF.

The gene calls are TRBV7-2 and TRBJ1-2; 8 nucleotides match TRBD1. Germline V gene data show CDR1 as SGHTA and CDR2 as FQGNSA. This CDR3 is built from 14 residues. V dropped 1 base and J dropped 4; count of bases not matched to a gene: 2. CDR3 residues: CASSLVGTGYGYTF. The CDR3 DNA sequence: TGTGCCAGCAGCTTAGTCGGGACAGGCTATGGCTACACCTTC. Based on the CDR3 plus reference TRBV7-2 and TRBJ1-2, the full variable domain is GAGVSQSPSNKVTEKGKDVELRCDPISGHTALYWYRQSLGQGLEFLIYFQGNSAPDKSGLPSDRFSAERTGGSVSTLTIQRTQQEDSAVYLCASSLVGTGYGYTFGSGTRLTVV.